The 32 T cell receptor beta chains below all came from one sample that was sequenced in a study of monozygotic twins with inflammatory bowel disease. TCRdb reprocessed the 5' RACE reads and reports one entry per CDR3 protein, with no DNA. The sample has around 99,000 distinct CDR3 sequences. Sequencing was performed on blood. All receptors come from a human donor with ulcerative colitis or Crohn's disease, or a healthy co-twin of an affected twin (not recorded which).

CDR3 protein: CASSLMRDSQGQETQYF. The chain links TRBV5-8 to TRBJ2-5; TCRdb's D gene call, TRBD1, goes unchecked for lack of DNA. Germline assignment: CDR1 SGHTS and CDR2 YDEGEE. CDR3 length: 17 residues.

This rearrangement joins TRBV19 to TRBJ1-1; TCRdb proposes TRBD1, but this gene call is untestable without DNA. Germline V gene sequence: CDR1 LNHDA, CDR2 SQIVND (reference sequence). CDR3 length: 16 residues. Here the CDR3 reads CASSLDRTGGQAEAFF.

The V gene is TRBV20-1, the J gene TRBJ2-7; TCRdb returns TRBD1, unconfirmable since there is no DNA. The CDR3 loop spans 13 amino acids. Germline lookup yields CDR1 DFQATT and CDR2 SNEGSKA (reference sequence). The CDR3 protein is CSAFRGQSYEQYF.

This CDR3 reads CSVVRQGATGELFF. The chain is built from TRBV29-1 and TRBJ2-2; TCRdb calls TRBD1, which cannot be checked without DNA. This CDR3 spans 14 amino acids. Germline values: CDR1 SQVTM, CDR2 ANQGSEA.

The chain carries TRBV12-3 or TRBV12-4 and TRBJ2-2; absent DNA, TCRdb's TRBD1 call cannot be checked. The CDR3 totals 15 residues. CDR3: CASSNRDRNTGELFF.

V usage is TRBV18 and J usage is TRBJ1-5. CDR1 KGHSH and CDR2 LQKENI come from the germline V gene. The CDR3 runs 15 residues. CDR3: CASSPLQDSNQPQHF.

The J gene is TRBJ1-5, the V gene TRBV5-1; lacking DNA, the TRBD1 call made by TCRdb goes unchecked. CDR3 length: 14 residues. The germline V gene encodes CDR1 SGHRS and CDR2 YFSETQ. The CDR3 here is CASRGDLSNQPQHF.

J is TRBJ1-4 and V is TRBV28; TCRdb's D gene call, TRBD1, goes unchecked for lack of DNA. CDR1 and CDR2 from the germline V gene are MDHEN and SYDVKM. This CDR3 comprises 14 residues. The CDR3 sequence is CASSPGPQDEKLFF.

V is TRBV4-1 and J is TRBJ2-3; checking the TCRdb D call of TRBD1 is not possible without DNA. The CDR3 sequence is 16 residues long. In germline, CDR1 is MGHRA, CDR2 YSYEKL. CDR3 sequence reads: CASSLGGRGTTDTQYF.

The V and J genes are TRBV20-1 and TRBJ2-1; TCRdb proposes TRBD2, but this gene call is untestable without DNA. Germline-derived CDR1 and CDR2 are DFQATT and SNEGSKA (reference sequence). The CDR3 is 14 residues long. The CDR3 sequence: CSAVRLAGDNEQFF.

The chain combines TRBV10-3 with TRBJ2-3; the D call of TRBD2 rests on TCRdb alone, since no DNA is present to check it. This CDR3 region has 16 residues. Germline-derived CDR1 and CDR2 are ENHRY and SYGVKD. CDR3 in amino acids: CAISPLAGTGTDTQYF.

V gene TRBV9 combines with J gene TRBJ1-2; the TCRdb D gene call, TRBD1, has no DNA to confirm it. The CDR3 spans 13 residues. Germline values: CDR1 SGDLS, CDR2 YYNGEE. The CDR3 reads CASSIARDTGYTF.

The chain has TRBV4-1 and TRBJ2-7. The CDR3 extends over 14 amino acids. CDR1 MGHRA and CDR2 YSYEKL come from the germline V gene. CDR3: CASSQDLALTEQYF.

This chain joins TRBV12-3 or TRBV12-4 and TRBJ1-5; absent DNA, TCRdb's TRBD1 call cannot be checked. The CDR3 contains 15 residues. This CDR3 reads CASSLDREGNQPQHF.

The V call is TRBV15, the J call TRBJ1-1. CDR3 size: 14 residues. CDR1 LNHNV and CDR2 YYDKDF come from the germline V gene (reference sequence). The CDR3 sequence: CATSRDRLGTEAFF.

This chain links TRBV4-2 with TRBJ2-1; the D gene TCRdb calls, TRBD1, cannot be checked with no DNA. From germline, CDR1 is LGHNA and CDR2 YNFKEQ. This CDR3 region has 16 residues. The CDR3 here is CASSQGRAGRGNEQFF.

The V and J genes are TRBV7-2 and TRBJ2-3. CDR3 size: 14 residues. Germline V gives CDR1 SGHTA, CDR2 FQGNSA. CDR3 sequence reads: CASSLGGVSDTQYF.

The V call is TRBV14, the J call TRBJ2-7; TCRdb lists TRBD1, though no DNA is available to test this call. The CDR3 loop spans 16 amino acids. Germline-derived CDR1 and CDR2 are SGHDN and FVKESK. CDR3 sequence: CASSQLADRDHYEQYF.

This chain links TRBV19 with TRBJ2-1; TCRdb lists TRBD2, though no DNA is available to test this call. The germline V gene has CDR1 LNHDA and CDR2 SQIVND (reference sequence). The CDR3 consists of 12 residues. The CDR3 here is CASSNQGGEQFF.

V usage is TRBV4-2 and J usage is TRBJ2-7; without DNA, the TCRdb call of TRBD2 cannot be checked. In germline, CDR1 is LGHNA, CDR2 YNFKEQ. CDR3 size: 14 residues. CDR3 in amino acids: CASSNSGILYEQYF.

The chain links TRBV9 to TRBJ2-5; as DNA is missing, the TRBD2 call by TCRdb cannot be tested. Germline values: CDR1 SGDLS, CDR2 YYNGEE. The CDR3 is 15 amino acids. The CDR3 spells CASSTELEAGETQYF.

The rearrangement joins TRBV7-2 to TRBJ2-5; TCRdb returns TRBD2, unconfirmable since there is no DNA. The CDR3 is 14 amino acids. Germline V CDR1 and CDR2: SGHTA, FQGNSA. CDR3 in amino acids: CASSLRRVTETQYF.

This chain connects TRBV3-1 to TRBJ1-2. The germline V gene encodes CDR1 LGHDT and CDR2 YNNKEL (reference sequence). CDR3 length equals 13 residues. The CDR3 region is CASSLAGRGGYTF. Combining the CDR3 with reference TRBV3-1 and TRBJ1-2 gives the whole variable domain DTAVSQTPKYLVTQMGNDKSIKCEQNLGHDTMYWYKQDSKKFLKIMFSYNNKELIINETVPNRFSPKSPDKAHLNLHINSLELGDSAVYFCASSLAGRGGYTFGSGTRLTVV.

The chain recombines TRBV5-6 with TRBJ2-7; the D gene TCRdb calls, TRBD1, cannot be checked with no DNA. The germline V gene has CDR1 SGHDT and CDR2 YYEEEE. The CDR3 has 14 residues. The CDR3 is CASSAGTGLYEQYF. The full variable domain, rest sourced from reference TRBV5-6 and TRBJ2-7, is DAGVTQSPTHLIKTRGQQVTLRCSPKSGHDTVSWYQQALGQGPQFIFQYYEEEERQRGNFPDRFSGHQFPNYSSELNVNALLLGDSALYLCASSAGTGLYEQYFGPGTRLTVT.

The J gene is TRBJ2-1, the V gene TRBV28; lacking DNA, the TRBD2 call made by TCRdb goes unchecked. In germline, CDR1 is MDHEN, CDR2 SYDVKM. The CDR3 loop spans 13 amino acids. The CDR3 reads CASSSQVEGEQFF.

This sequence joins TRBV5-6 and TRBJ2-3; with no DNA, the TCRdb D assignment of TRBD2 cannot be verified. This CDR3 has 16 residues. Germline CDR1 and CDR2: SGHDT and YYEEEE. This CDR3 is CASSWVTSGGPDTQYF.

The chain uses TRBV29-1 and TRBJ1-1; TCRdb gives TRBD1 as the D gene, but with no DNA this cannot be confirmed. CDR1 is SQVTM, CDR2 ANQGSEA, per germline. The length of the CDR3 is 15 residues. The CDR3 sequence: CSVESGWGMNTEAFF.

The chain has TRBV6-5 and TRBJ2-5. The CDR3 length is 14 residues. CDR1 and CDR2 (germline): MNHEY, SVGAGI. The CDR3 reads CASSYRESQETQYF.

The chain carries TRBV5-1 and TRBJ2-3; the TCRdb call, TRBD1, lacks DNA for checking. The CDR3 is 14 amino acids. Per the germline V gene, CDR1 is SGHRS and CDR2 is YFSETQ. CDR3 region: CASRGGAGTDTQYF.

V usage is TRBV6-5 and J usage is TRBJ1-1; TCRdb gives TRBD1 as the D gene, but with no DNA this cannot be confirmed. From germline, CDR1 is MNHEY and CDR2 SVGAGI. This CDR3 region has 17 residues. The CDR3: CASSYGGAATKNTEAFF.

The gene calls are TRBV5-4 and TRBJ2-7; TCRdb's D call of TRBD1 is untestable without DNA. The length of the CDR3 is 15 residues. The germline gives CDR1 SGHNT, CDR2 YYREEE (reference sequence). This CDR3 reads CASSSPGGNSYEQYF.

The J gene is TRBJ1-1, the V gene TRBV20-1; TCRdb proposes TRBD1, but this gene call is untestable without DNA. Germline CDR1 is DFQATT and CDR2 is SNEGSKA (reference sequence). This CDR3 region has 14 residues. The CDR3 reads CSARDSGQGTEAFF.